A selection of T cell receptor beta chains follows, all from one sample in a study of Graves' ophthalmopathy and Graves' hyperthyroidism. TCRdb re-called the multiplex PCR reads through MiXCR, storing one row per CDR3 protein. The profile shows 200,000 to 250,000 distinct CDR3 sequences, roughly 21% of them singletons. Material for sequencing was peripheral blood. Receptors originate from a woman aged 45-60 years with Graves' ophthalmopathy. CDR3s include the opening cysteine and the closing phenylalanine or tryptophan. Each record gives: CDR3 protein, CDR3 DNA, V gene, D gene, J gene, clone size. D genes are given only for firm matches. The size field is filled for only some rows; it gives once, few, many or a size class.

CDR3: CASSPGTSGSSGANVLTF; DNA: TGCGCCAGCAGCCCCGGGACTAGCGGGAGCTCTGGGGCCAACGTCCTGACTTTC; V: TRBV5-1; D: TRBD2; J: TRBJ2-6; size: many
CDR3: CASSVDSYEQYF; DNA: TGTGCCAGCAGCGTAGACTCCTACGAGCAGTACTTC; V: TRBV9; D: .; J: TRBJ2-7; size: many
CDR3: CSARDGPGTSYTF; DNA: TGCAGTGCTAGAGATGGGCCGGGGACGAGCTACACCTTC; V: TRBV20-1; D: .; J: TRBJ1-2; size: many
CDR3: CASRVGGGGRHQPNTEAFF; DNA: TGTGCCAGCAGGGTTGGTGGGGGTGGAAGACACCAACCCAACACTGAAGCTTTCTTT; V: TRBV6-2/TRBV6-3; D: .; J: TRBJ1-1; size: many
CDR3: CASSQEWPWNTEAFF; DNA: TGTGCCAGCAGCCAAGAGTGGCCATGGAACACTGAAGCTTTCTTT; V: TRBV14; D: .; J: TRBJ1-1; size: many
CDR3: CASSKAKFTGDQPQHF; DNA: TGTGCCAGCAGCAAAGCGAAATTCACAGGAGATCAGCCCCAGCATTTT; V: TRBV6-2/TRBV6-3; D: .; J: TRBJ1-5; size: many
CDR3: CASSSTLETQYF; DNA: TGCGCCAGCAGCTCCACCTTAGAGACCCAGTACTTC; V: TRBV5-1; D: .; J: TRBJ2-5; size: many
CDR3: CATRMSEAASSYEQYF; DNA: TGTGCCACCAGAATGAGTGAGGCGGCGAGCTCCTACGAGCAGTACTTC; V: TRBV24-1; D: .; J: TRBJ2-7; size: many
CDR3: CASGLGPDYGYTF; DNA: TGTGCTAGTGGTTTGGGCCCCGACTATGGCTACACCTTC; V: TRBV12-5; D: .; J: TRBJ1-2; size: many
CDR3: CASSRGSYEQYF; DNA: TGTGCCAGCAGTCGCGGCTCCTACGAGCAGTACTTC; V: TRBV12-3/TRBV12-4; D: .; J: TRBJ2-7; size: many
CDR3: CASSQVSGTEAFF; DNA: TGTGCCAGCAGCCAAGTGAGTGGAACTGAAGCTTTCTTT; V: TRBV14; D: .; J: TRBJ1-1; size: .
CDR3: CASSLSLDANEQFF; DNA: TGTGCCAGCAGCTTATCGCTAGACGCCAATGAGCAGTTCTTC; V: TRBV7-8; D: .; J: TRBJ2-1; size: few
CDR3: CASNPIALGGSNTGELFF; DNA: TGTGCCAGCAACCCTATTGCGCTAGGGGGCTCGAACACCGGGGAGCTGTTTTTT; V: TRBV6-2/TRBV6-3; D: TRBD1; J: TRBJ2-2; size: .
CDR3: CASTSSSANEKLFF; DNA: TGTGCCAGCACCTCCTCCTCGGCTAATGAAAAACTGTTTTTT; V: TRBV7-9; D: .; J: TRBJ1-4; size: .
CDR3: CASSLVAGANVLTF; DNA: TGTGCCAGCAGTTTAGTCGCTGGGGCCAACGTCCTGACTTTC; V: TRBV12-3/TRBV12-4; D: .; J: TRBJ2-6; size: many
CDR3: CASSIRSGGGSYEQYF; DNA: TGTGCCAGTAGTATCCGGAGCGGGGGAGGGTCCTACGAGCAGTACTTC; V: TRBV19; D: TRBD2; J: TRBJ2-7; size: many
CDR3: CASSPTGASSYNSPLHF; DNA: TGTGCCAGCAGCCCCACCGGGGCCAGCTCCTATAATTCACCCCTCCACTTT; V: TRBV7-9; D: .; J: TRBJ1-6; size: many
CDR3: CASSLATSGGGETQYF; DNA: TGTGCCAGCAGCTTAGCTACTAGCGGGGGAGGGGAGACCCAGTACTTC; V: TRBV11-2; D: TRBD2; J: TRBJ2-5; size: few
CDR3: CATSKGGTEAFF; DNA: TGTGCCACCAGTAAGGGGGGCACTGAAGCTTTCTTT; V: TRBV24-1; D: .; J: TRBJ1-1; size: many
CDR3: CASSGGSGNTIYF; DNA: TGTGCCAGCAGCGGTGGTTCTGGAAACACCATATATTTT; V: TRBV9; D: .; J: TRBJ1-3; size: many
CDR3: CASSRRYNYEQYF; DNA: TGTGCCAGCAGCCGACGATACAACTACGAGCAGTACTTC; V: TRBV7-2; D: .; J: TRBJ2-7; size: many
CDR3: CASRDERGIETQYF; DNA: TGTGCCAGCCGTGACGAGCGGGGGATAGAGACCCAGTACTTC; V: TRBV7-2; D: TRBD2; J: TRBJ2-5; size: .
CDR3: CASSYSGQGNEQYF; DNA: TGTGCCAGCAGTTACTCTGGACAGGGCAACGAGCAGTACTTC; V: TRBV6-5; D: TRBD1; J: TRBJ2-7; size: many
CDR3: CASSVSGQRETQYF; DNA: TGTGCCAGCAGCGTTTCTGGACAGAGGGAGACCCAGTACTTC; V: TRBV9; D: .; J: TRBJ2-5; size: many
CDR3: CASSTNTNSPLHF; DNA: TGTGCCAGTAGTACCAACACGAATTCACCCCTCCACTTT; V: TRBV19; D: .; J: TRBJ1-6; size: many
CDR3: CASTGKGTEAFF; DNA: TGTGCCAGCACCGGGAAAGGGACTGAAGCTTTCTTT; V: TRBV6-1; D: .; J: TRBJ1-1; size: .
CDR3: CASSLDLAQGKETQYF; DNA: TGTGCCAGCAGCTTAGATCTGGCCCAGGGGAAAGAGACCCAGTACTTC; V: TRBV11-2; D: .; J: TRBJ2-5; size: .
CDR3: CASSSTGDRRAFF; DNA: TGTGCCAGCAGCTCTACAGGGGATCGGCGGGCTTTCTTT; V: TRBV7-9; D: TRBD1; J: TRBJ1-1; size: few